Listed here are 27 T cell receptor beta chains from one sample, sequenced in a study of a mutant IDH1 vaccine in newly diagnosed glioma. Profiled with immunoSEQ multiplex PCR; TCRdb holds only in-frame clones, not every one. The table shows tens of thousands of clones, with approximately 75% occurring only once. Time point of the sample: week 47, end of study. Each dose delivered 300 ug of mutant IDH1 20-mer peptide subcutaneously with imiquimod. Their target antigens are unknown. The source material was PBMCs, sampled from a glioma patient whose treatment included an IDH1 peptide vaccine. Receptor source: a man aged 40-49 years with glioma.

This CDR3 is CASSETGGETQYF. For the CDR3, the DNA is TGTGCCAGCAGTGAGACAGGCGGGGAGACCCAGTACTTC. This rearrangement joins TRBV2 to TRBJ2-5; a weak D match, TRBD1 (6 bases). Trimming took 3 bases from V and 5 from J, leaving 10 bases between them. This CDR3 is 13 amino acids long. Germline assignment: CDR1 SNHLY and CDR2 FYNNEI.

This clone was detected only a few times. This sequence joins TRBV27 and TRBJ2-5; 16 bases line up with TRBD2. Germline V CDR1 and CDR2: MNHEY, SMNVEV (reference sequence). Trimming at V came to 7 bases and at J to 5 bases, leaving 4 bases not matched to a gene. The CDR3 spans 15 residues. The CDR3, as DNA: TGTGCCAGCAAGGGACTAGCGGGGGGGCTGGAGACCCAGTACTTC. It yields the protein CASKGLAGGLETQYF.

V is TRBV2 and J is TRBJ1-5; D uncertain. The V gene's germline CDR1 is SNHLY and CDR2 FYNNEI. The CDR3 has 14 amino acids. The germline V and J ends were trimmed by 4 bases and 2 bases, with 9 bases remaining between them. DNA of the CDR3: TGTGCCAGCAGTGGGAGGCTCGGCAATCAGCCCCAGCATTTT. Translated: CASSGRLGNQPQHF.

V gene TRBV7-2 combines with J gene TRBJ2-7; D is unresolved. CDR3 length equals 14 residues. V was clipped by 5 bases and J by 0 bases, with 11 bases between them. Germline V gene sequence: CDR1 SGHTA, CDR2 FQGNSA. The DNA of the CDR3 is TGTGCCAGCAGCCAACGAGGAGACTCCTACGAGCAGTACTTC. It encodes CASSQRGDSYEQYF.

The chain has TRBV9 and TRBJ2-7, with D perhaps matching TRBD2 (5 bases). CDR3 length: 15 residues. The V gene lost 0 bases and the J gene lost 4 bases, with 14 bases spanning the gap. CDR1 is SGDLS and CDR2 is YYNGEE in the germline V gene. The CDR3 region has the DNA TGTGCCAGCAGCGTAGCTACCGGGGATACTTACGAGCAGTACTTC. Amino acid sequence: CASSVATGDTYEQYF.

The rearrangement links TRBV18 to TRBJ1-4, with D unresolved. Deletions cut 4 bases from V and 8 bases from J, with 11 bases between. The CDR3 is made up of 13 amino acids. Germline lookup yields CDR1 KGHSH and CDR2 LQKENI. The DNA for the CDR3 is TGTGCCAGCTCACGTCTTGTGGGAGAAAAACTGTTTTTT. Its translation: CASSRLVGEKLFF.

In DNA form, the CDR3 reads TGTGCCAGCAGCTTGGGACAGGGAGGCTCACCCCTCCACTTT. This codes for CASSLGQGGSPLHF. J is TRBJ1-6 and V is TRBV5-6; the match to TRBD1 covers 7 bases. Germline-derived CDR1 and CDR2 are SGHDT and YYEEEE. The ends lost 0 bases at V and 10 bases at J; junction bases unmatched: 4. The length of the CDR3 is 14 residues.

This chain joins TRBV7-2 and TRBJ2-5; 8 bases align to TRBD1. Germline V lookup: CDR1 SGHTA, CDR2 FQGNSA. The junction had 16 bases not matched to a gene; V was cut back by 6 bases and J by 1 base. The CDR3 contains 18 residues. As DNA, the CDR3 is TGTGCCAGCAGGCTTATGACAGGGGCCAACAGTGGCCAAGAGACCCAGTACTTC. It specifies CASRLMTGANSGQETQYF.

There are a few counts of this clone. The chain has TRBV2 and TRBJ2-1, with a tentative D call TRBD1 (5 bases). The CDR3 is 15 residues long. Germline CDR1 is SNHLY and CDR2 is FYNNEI. V gave up 10 bases and J gave up 9 bases, with 25 bases separating them. The CDR3 here is CATNGRRQLGFEQFF. The CDR3 nucleotides read TGTGCCACAAACGGCAGGCGACAGCTGGGTTTTGAGCAGTTCTTC.

This sequence joins TRBV19 and TRBJ1-6; D call uncertain. CDR1 and CDR2 from the germline V gene are LNHDA and SQIVND (reference sequence). The V and J ends lost 5 bases and 3 bases respectively, with 11 bases between them. CDR3 length: 15 residues. The CDR3 is CASSPRPVYNSPLHF. DNA of the CDR3: TGTGCCAGTAGTCCCCGGCCAGTCTATAATTCACCCCTCCACTTT.

Here the CDR3 reads CASSNLAGGYEQYF. In DNA, the CDR3 is TGTGCCAGCAGTAACCTGGCAGGGGGCTACGAGCAGTACTTC. The V call is TRBV7-6, the J call TRBJ2-7; 7 bases are shared with TRBD1. The CDR3 has 14 amino acids. CDR1 is SGHVS and CDR2 is FNYEAQ in the germline V gene. The ends lost 6 bases at V and 3 bases at J; junction bases unmatched: 8.

This chain uses TRBV5-4 with TRBJ2-5; tentatively, D is TRBD1 (5 bases). Trimming shortened V by 0 bases and J by 5 bases, and 14 bases separated the two germline ends. Per germline, CDR1 SGHNT and CDR2 YYREEE (reference sequence). The CDR3 consists of 15 residues. As DNA, the CDR3 is TGTGCCAGCAGCTTGGCCCCCGCCAGGGTCGAGACCCAGTACTTC. It specifies CASSLAPARVETQYF.

The rearrangement joins TRBV19 to TRBJ1-5, with a possible D match to TRBD1 (5 bases). Trimming cost V 0 bases and J 2 bases, with 8 bases left between them. The CDR3 runs 15 residues. In germline, CDR1 is LNHDA, CDR2 SQIVND (reference sequence). The DNA of the CDR3 is TGTGCCAGTAGTATAGAGCCACAGGGCAATCAGCCCCAGCATTTT. It yields the protein CASSIEPQGNQPQHF.

This chain links TRBV10-3 with TRBJ1-1, with D maybe TRBD1 (6 bases). Germline CDR1 ENHRY, CDR2 SYGVKD. This CDR3 region has 14 residues. Trimming took 0 bases from V and 6 from J, leaving 11 bases between them. CDR3 sequence: CAISESRGASEAFF. The CDR3 DNA follows: TGTGCCATCAGTGAGTCGCGGGGGGCCTCTGAAGCTTTCTTT.

About this clone: At one boundary the junction diverges from the germline segment, which might be a read error. Additional DNA sequences in this sample encode the identical CDR3. The chain carries TRBV6-1 and TRBJ1-3, with D uncertain. This CDR3 is 11 amino acids long. CDR1 MNHNS and CDR2 SASEGT come from the germline V gene. As DNA, the CDR3 is TGTGCCAGCAGATATTTAAACACCATATACTTT. Its protein product is CASRYLNTIYF.

The sample holds one count of this clone. The chain employs TRBV30 and TRBJ2-7; D is undetermined. The V gene's germline CDR1 is GTSNPN and CDR2 SVGIG (reference sequence). V was trimmed by 2 bases and J by 3 bases, leaving 14 bases between them. CDR3 length: 14 residues. CDR3: CAWSYRAHGYEQYF. In DNA, the CDR3 is TGTGCCTGGAGTTATAGGGCCCATGGCTACGAGCAGTACTTC.

V is TRBV4-2 and J is TRBJ2-7; D might be TRBD2 (6 bases). The V gene lost 0 bases and the J gene lost 4 bases, with 13 bases spanning the gap. In germline, CDR1 is LGHNA, CDR2 YNFKEQ. The CDR3 consists of 15 residues. CDR3 coding DNA: TGTGCCAGCAGCCAAGATCGGGGGTCTGGTTACGAGCAGTACTTC. The encoded protein is CASSQDRGSGYEQYF.

V usage is TRBV6-1 and J usage is TRBJ2-3, with 14 bases lining up with TRBD2. Germline V gene data show CDR1 as MNHNS and CDR2 as SASEGT. CDR3 length equals 16 residues. The ends lost 4 bases at V and 7 bases at J; junction bases unmatched: 7. The CDR3 nucleotides are TGTGCCAGCAGTGTCGGGACTAGCGGGAGAGTGCATACGCAGTATTTT. Its translation: CASSVGTSGRVHTQYF.

The rearrangement joins TRBV4-1 to TRBJ2-3; 11 positions agree with TRBD2. Germline assignment: CDR1 MGHRA and CDR2 YSYEKL. The CDR3 covers 17 residues. The ends lost 3 bases at V and 0 bases at J; junction bases unmatched: 5. The CDR3 DNA reads as TGCGCCAGCAGCCACGGACTAGCGGGCGCTAGCACAGATACGCAGTATTTT. It is translated as CASSHGLAGASTDTQYF.

This chain joins TRBV14 and TRBJ2-7; 8 nucleotides agree with TRBD1. The V gene end was trimmed by 1 base and the J gene end by 2 bases; junction bases not matched to a gene: 1. This CDR3 contains 14 residues. The germline gives CDR1 SGHDN, CDR2 FVKESK. The CDR3 loop is CASSQAGQAYEQYF. In DNA form, the CDR3 reads TGTGCCAGCAGCCAAGCGGGACAGGCCTACGAGCAGTACTTC.

This clone came up a few times. The rearrangement joins TRBV19 to TRBJ2-6; perhaps TRBD1 as D (5 bases). Trimming shortened V by 0 bases and J by 0 bases, and 9 bases separated the two germline ends. The germline V gene encodes CDR1 LNHDA and CDR2 SQIVND (reference sequence). The CDR3 has 17 residues. CDR3 bases: TGTGCCAGTAGTATAGATCTGGGGCTCTCTGGGGCCAACGTCCTGACTTTC. Amino acids: CASSIDLGLSGANVLTF.

CDR3 in amino acids: CASSPIGDRVTYGYTF. In DNA, the CDR3 is TGTGCCAGCAGCCCCATAGGGGACAGGGTGACCTATGGCTACACCTTC. The genes are TRBV2 and TRBJ1-2; 9 positions agree with TRBD1. Germline V CDR1 and CDR2: SNHLY, FYNNEI. The V gene end was trimmed by 6 bases and the J gene end by 4 bases; junction bases not matched to a gene: 12. CDR3 length: 16 residues.

The chain carries TRBV28 and TRBJ2-3; D unresolved. The germline V gene encodes CDR1 MDHEN and CDR2 SYDVKM. This CDR3 has 14 residues. V was cut by 2 bases and J by 2 bases, with 8 bases left in between. The chain's CDR3 is CASSLRGITDTQYF. The CDR3 DNA reads TGTGCCAGCAGTTTACGTGGGATCACAGATACGCAGTATTTT.

The chain joins TRBV7-6 to TRBJ2-2, with D maybe TRBD2 (6 bases). V lost 3 bases, J lost 7 bases, and 15 bases lay in between. Germline loops: CDR1 SGHVS, CDR2 FNYEAQ. This CDR3 comprises 15 residues. The CDR3 DNA reads TGTGCCAGCAGCTTGAACGGGGAGGTTGTCGGGGAGCTGTTTTTT. Amino acids: CASSLNGEVVGELFF.

This chain connects TRBV6-5 to TRBJ2-3; a weak D match, TRBD1 (6 bases). The CDR3 totals 14 residues. Germline V gene data show CDR1 as MNHEY and CDR2 as SVGAGI. V lost 5 bases and J 6 bases, leaving 15 bases between the germline ends. CDR3 protein: CASSVSYRDDTQYF. The CDR3 nucleotides read TGTGCCAGCAGTGTCTCTTACAGGGATGATACGCAGTATTTT.

The V call is TRBV2, the J call TRBJ2-5; TRBD2 aligns across 8 bases. Germline CDR1 reads SNHLY; CDR2 reads FYNNEI. The CDR3 extends over 15 amino acids. V lost 1 base to trimming and J lost 5 bases; unmatched junction nucleotides: 6. The CDR3 spells CASSEESGREETQYF. The CDR3, as DNA: TGTGCCAGCAGTGAAGAGAGCGGGAGAGAGGAGACCCAGTACTTC.

The table lists this clone with a few counts. V is TRBV2 and J is TRBJ1-4, with D possibly being TRBD1 (5 bases). Trimming took 4 bases from V and 5 from J, leaving 11 bases between them. Germline V gene sequence: CDR1 SNHLY, CDR2 FYNNEI. CDR3 length: 14 amino acids. Here the CDR3 DNA reads TGTGCCAGCAGTGTTGGCAGGGCAAATGAAAAACTGTTTTTT. Protein sequence: CASSVGRANEKLFF.